This TCR beta chain appears in the sequencing data of a study of cytomegalovirus exposure and HLA in healthy donors. Germline CDR1 reads SEHNR; CDR2 reads FQNEAQ (reference sequence). The CDR3 has 14 amino acids. The V and J ends lost 3 bases and 0 bases respectively, with 9 bases between them. The PCR made use of 60 Vbeta and 13 Jbeta primers. This table comes from immunoSEQ multiplex PCR, and its TCRdb copy is limited to in-frame clones, with some not included. Of about 180,000 clones in the sample, more than 75% are singletons; the top ten hold 2% to 2.5%. The sequence was obtained from a woman aged 25 to 45 in good health and CMV-seropositive. This chain uses TRBV7-9 with TRBJ2-7; a possible D gene is TRBD1 (6 bases). The source material was PBMCs. CDR3 region: CASSLGTYSYEQYF. In DNA form, the CDR3 reads TGTGCCAGCAGCTTGGGGACATACTCCTACGAGCAGTACTTC.